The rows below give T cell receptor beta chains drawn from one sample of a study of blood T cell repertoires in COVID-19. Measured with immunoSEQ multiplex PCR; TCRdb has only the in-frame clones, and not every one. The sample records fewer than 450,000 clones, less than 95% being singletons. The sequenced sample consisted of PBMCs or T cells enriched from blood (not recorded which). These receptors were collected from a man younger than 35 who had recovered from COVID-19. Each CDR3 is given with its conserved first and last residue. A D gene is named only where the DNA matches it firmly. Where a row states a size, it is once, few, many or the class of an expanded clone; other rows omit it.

CASSQEFGQSMLAVNEQFF | TRBV4-1 | few | TRBD2
CASSPAQEGYGYTF | TRBV28 | once | .
CASRQSVNTEAFF | TRBV12-3/TRBV12-4 | . | .
CASSDEATGYTF | TRBV2 | . | .
CASSAGTDSNQPQHF | TRBV9 | . | TRBD1
CASSRGQLYNSPLHF | TRBV5-8 | . | TRBD1
CASSTGVWTEAFF | TRBV6-5 | . | TRBD1
CASSYKGSGGAYEQYF | TRBV6-5 | . | .
CASSPGLAGVVDTQYF | TRBV7-9 | . | TRBD2
CASSAASGNNSPLHF | TRBV28 | . | .
CASSSRQSSGANVLTF | TRBV7-6 | . | .
CASSLRPGDIPQHF | TRBV5-6 | . | .
CSSQELAGDLNEQFF | TRBV29-1 | . | TRBD2
CASSLDGRGRAQPQHF | TRBV5-1 | few | TRBD1
CASSENYSYDRDYGYTF | TRBV4-1 | . | TRBD1
CASAGRGSNTEAFF | TRBV21-1 | . | .
CASSLEVGGDHNEQFF | TRBV11-2 | . | .
CASSLGRLNTEAFF | TRBV5-6 | . | .
CASSDSDMNTEAFF | TRBV19 | . | .
CASSLGAILPF | TRBV7-9 | . | .
CASSGNPGDTIYF | TRBV2 | . | .
CASCLESSYNSPLHF | TRBV5-1 | . | .
CASSDPAPSRYHEQYF | TRBV7-2 | . | .
CASSPSGGSGNTIYF | TRBV7-6 | . | TRBD1
CASSKREGRTGELFF | TRBV3-1/TRBV3-2 | once | TRBD2
CASQPGGQGGELFF | TRBV3-1/TRBV3-2 | . | TRBD2
CASSQGLTGQGFGETQYF | TRBV7-3 | few | TRBD1
CASSPGTGGMNTEAFF | TRBV19 | . | TRBD1
CASSPGTTSYEQYF | TRBV7-3 | . | TRBD2
CASSYEPGGNTIYF | TRBV6-5 | . | .
CASSEGGGRGGELFF | TRBV4-1 | . | .
CASSPRGGEDTEAFF | TRBV18 | . | .
CASSLEAGSGNTIYF | TRBV5-1 | many | .
CASSEGTGPDEQYF | TRBV9 | . | TRBD1